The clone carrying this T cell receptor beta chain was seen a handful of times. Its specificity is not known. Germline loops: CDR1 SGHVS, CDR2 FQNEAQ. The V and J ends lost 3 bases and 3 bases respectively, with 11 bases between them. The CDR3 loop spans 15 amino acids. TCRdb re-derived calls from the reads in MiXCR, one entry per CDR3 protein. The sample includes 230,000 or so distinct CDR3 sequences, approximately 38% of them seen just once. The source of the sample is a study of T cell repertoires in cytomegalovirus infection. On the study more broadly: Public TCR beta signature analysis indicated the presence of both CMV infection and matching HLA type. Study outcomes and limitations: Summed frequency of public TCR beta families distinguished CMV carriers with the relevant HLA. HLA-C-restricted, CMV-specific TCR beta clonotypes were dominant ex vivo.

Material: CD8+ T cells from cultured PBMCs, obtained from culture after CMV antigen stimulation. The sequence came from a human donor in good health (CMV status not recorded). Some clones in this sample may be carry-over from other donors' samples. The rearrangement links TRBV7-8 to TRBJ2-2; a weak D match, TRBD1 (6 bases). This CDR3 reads CASSFSGEYTGELFF. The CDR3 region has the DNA TGTGCCAGCAGCTTCTCAGGGGAATACACCGGGGAGCTGTTTTTT.